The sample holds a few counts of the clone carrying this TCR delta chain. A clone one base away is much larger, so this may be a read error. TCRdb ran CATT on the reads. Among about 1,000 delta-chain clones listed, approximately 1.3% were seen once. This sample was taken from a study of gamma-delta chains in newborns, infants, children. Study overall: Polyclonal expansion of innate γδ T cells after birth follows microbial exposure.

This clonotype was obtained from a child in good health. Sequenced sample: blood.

This chain's CDR3 is CALGASYELSVIYTDKPIF. CDR3 sequence (DNA): TGTGCTCTTGGGGCTTCCTACGAGCTGTCGGTAATATACACCGATAAACCCATCTTT. The chain employs TRDV1 and TRDJ1; 8 bases match TRDD2. In germline, CDR1 is TSWWSYY, CDR2 QGS. The CDR3 sequence is 19 residues long.